The 21 T cell receptor beta chains below all came from one sample that was sequenced in a study of identical twins (dated by TCRdb to 2016 to 2017). To prepare the library, 5' RACE was applied. The sequencer was an Illumina HiSeq 2000. The public reads were run again by TCRdb, first through fastp at Q25 and then through MiXCR, and only productive beta chains were kept. Records with the same CDR3 protein are collapsed into one entry carrying the most frequent genes and DNA. This sample comprises about 890,000 distinct CDR3 sequences, about 12% of them detected only once. About 1.5% of the sample belongs to the ten largest clones. This sample was also put to use in a study of yellow fever vaccine responses in identical twins.

Sequencing used PBMCs. The receptor set was obtained from a woman in her late teens or twenties in good health.

This clonotype was counted only a few times. At one end, the junction sequence differs from germline, possibly due to a read error. This chain connects TRBV2 to TRBJ2-3, with D possibly being TRBD1 or TRBD2 (5 bases each). The CDR3 contains 15 residues. In germline, CDR1 is SNHLY, CDR2 FYNNEI. CDR3 bases: TGTGCCAGCAGTACCGGGACCTTCGGCACGGATACGCAGTATTTT. Protein: CASSTGTFGTDTQYF.

This clonotype was recorded many times. This rearrangement joins TRBV9 to TRBJ1-1; a weak D match, TRBD1 (6 bases). The CDR3 is 15 amino acids. The V gene lost 0 bases and the J gene lost 1 base, with 10 bases spanning the gap. Per the germline V gene, CDR1 is SGDLS and CDR2 is YYNGEE. The CDR3 here is CASSVEDSGNTEAFF. The DNA of the CDR3 is TGTGCCAGCAGCGTAGAGGACAGCGGGAACACTGAAGCTTTCTTT.

For the CDR3, the DNA is TGTGCCAGCAGTTTATCAAAGGGCTACTACGAGCAGTACTTC. Residues: CASSLSKGYYEQYF. J is TRBJ2-7 and V is TRBV27; D is unclear. Trimming cost V 0 bases and J 3 bases, with 9 bases left between them. The CDR3 sequence is 14 residues long. Germline V gene data show CDR1 as MNHEY and CDR2 as SMNVEV (reference sequence).

This chain uses TRBV7-9 with TRBJ2-6; the D gene is possibly TRBD2 (6 bases). The CDR3 is 16 amino acids. V dropped 5 bases and J dropped 2 bases, with 13 bases sitting between them. Germline CDR1 is SEHNR and CDR2 is FQNEAQ (reference sequence). The CDR3: CASSPPRGTGANVLTF. CDR3 sequence (DNA): TGTGCCAGCAGCCCCCCACGGGGGACTGGGGCCAACGTCCTGACTTTC.

J is TRBJ1-1 and V is TRBV10-2; TRBD1 agrees at 7 bases. Germline lookup yields CDR1 WSHSY and CDR2 SAAADI. The CDR3 consists of 13 residues. V lost 6 bases and J lost 6; bases outside the gene matches: 7. The CDR3 spells CASRTGQAPEAFF. In nucleotides, the CDR3 is TGCGCCAGCAGAACAGGACAGGCCCCTGAAGCTTTCTTT.

This clonotype was observed a handful of times. The chain recombines TRBV29-1 with TRBJ2-3, with D perhaps assigned TRBD1 or TRBD2 (5 bases each). The germline gives CDR1 SQVTM, CDR2 ANQGSEA. The CDR3 spans 12 residues. The germline V and J ends were trimmed by 4 bases and 3 bases, with 8 bases remaining between them. The CDR3 is CSVGEGTDTQYF. CDR3 nucleotides: TGCAGCGTTGGCGAGGGGACAGATACGCAGTATTTT.

CDR3 region: CASGLSSPGRTGELFF. Written as DNA, the CDR3 is TGTGCTAGTGGTTTGTCTTCTCCGGGGCGTACCGGGGAGCTGTTTTTT. The V and J genes are TRBV12-5 and TRBJ2-2; D is perhaps TRBD1 or TRBD2 (5 bases each). The CDR3 extends over 16 amino acids. Germline CDR1 and CDR2: LGHNT and FRNRAP. V was trimmed by 2 bases and J by 5 bases, leaving 15 bases between them. Full variable domain (rest looked up from reference TRBV12-5 and TRBJ2-2): DARVTQTPRHKVTEMGQEVTMRCQPILGHNTVFWYRQTMMQGLELLAYFRNRAPLDDSGMPKDRFSAEMPDATLATLKIQPSEPRDSAVYFCASGLSSPGRTGELFFGEGSRLTVL.

This sequence joins TRBV2 and TRBJ2-7, with no clear D. This CDR3 is 12 amino acids long. Trimming took 8 bases from V and 5 from J, leaving 13 bases between them. In germline, CDR1 is SNHLY, CDR2 FYNNEI. The chain's CDR3 is CASAGPPNEQYF. CDR3 nucleotide sequence: TGTGCCAGCGCCGGGCCCCCGAACGAGCAGTACTTC.

In its sample, this clonotype was seen a few times. The chain has TRBV2 and TRBJ2-3, with D hard to call. The CDR3 contains 12 residues. The germline V and J ends were trimmed by 2 bases and 14 bases, with 14 bases remaining between them. Germline V gene lookup returns CDR1 SNHLY and CDR2 FYNNEI. CDR3 DNA sequence: TGTGCCAGCAGTGAACACTGGCCCCTCGGGTATTTT. Amino acid sequence: CASSEHWPLGYF.

This clonotype was observed at least ten times. The chain carries TRBV4-1 and TRBJ1-1; D is ambiguous. Germline V gene data show CDR1 as MGHRA and CDR2 as YSYEKL. Trimming stripped 4 bases from V and 8 bases from J, with 14 bases between. The CDR3 totals 13 residues. The CDR3 nucleotides are TGCGCCAGCAGCCCTCAGGCGGGATCCGAAGCTTTCTTT. Protein sequence: CASSPQAGSEAFF.

The chain carries TRBV7-9 and TRBJ1-4, with 10 bases identical to TRBD1. CDR3 size: 15 residues. Trimming removed 5 bases from V and 8 bases from J; junction bases left unmatched: 8. The germline CDR1 and CDR2 sequences are SEHNR and FQNEAQ (reference sequence). CDR3 nucleotides: TGTGCCAGCAGCCTGAGGGGGGACAGGGGCGAAAAACTGTTTTTT. Translated: CASSLRGDRGEKLFF. Using reference TRBV7-9 and TRBJ1-4 for the parts outside the CDR3, the full variable domain is DTGVSQNPRHKITKRGQNVTFRCDPISEHNRLYWYRQTLGQGPEFLTYFQNEAQLEKSRLLSDRFSAERPKGSFSTLEIQRTEQGDSAMYLCASSLRGDRGEKLFFGSGTQLSVL.

The V gene is TRBV24-1, the J gene TRBJ2-1; TRBD2 aligns across 10 bases. Germline V gene lookup returns CDR1 KGHDR and CDR2 SFDVKD. V lost 7 bases to trimming and J lost 3 bases; unmatched junction nucleotides: 5. The CDR3 extends over 15 amino acids. DNA for the CDR3: TGTGCCACCAGCAAGAGCGGGAGGGACTACAATGAGCAGTTCTTC. Its translation is CATSKSGRDYNEQFF.

In this sample, this clonotype turned up a few times. The V and J genes are TRBV28 and TRBJ1-2, with 8 bases fitting TRBD1. In germline, CDR1 is MDHEN, CDR2 SYDVKM. After removal of 7 bases from V and 4 bases from J, the junction contained 2 bases not matched to a gene. The CDR3 sequence is 12 residues long. CDR3 in DNA: TGTGCCAGCACAGGGGGCTCCTATGGCTACACCTTC. Encoded protein: CASTGGSYGYTF.

This clonotype came up a few times. The chain is built from TRBV6-5 and TRBJ1-6; D is ambiguous. CDR1 and CDR2 (germline): MNHEY, SVGAGI. CDR3 length: 18 amino acids. The V gene lost 2 bases and the J gene lost 11 bases, with 25 bases spanning the gap. CDR3 coding DNA: TGTGCCAGCAGTTACAGGGCGCCATTATACGGATATGAGGCACCCCTCCACTTT. Its protein product is CASSYRAPLYGYEAPLHF.

This clonotype has ten or more counts. The chain has TRBV5-1 and TRBJ2-1; 9 bases map to TRBD1. Germline V gene sequence: CDR1 SGHRS, CDR2 YFSETQ. The CDR3 is made up of 15 amino acids. V trimming: 1 base; J trimming: 7 bases; junction bases outside the gene matches: 6. CDR3 sequence (DNA): TGCGCCAGCAGCTTGTGGACAGGGGTTCGAAATGAGCAGTTCTTC. Residues: CASSLWTGVRNEQFF.

The CDR3 nucleotides read TGTGCCAGCAGCTTATGGCCGACGGTGCAGAACACTGAAGCTTTCTTT. Residues: CASSLWPTVQNTEAFF. This chain connects TRBV7-9 to TRBJ1-1; D is unclear. This CDR3 has 16 amino acids. Germline lookup yields CDR1 SEHNR and CDR2 FQNEAQ (reference sequence). V lost 2 bases to trimming and J lost 1 base, with 14 bases between them.

This clonotype occurred a few times. This chain connects TRBV9 to TRBJ2-7; D not resolved. CDR3 length: 15 amino acids. Looked up from germline, CDR1 is SGDLS and CDR2 is YYNGEE. Trimming shortened V by 0 bases and J by 0 bases, and 10 bases separated the two germline ends. The CDR3 nucleotides are TGTGCCAGCAGCGTAGAACCAGCAAGCTCCTACGAGCAGTACTTC. Its translation is CASSVEPASSYEQYF.

The chain carries TRBV29-1 and TRBJ1-2; no clear D. The V gene's germline CDR1 is SQVTM and CDR2 ANQGSEA. With 4 bases removed from V and 4 bases from J, the gap between germline ends came to 4 bases. There are 10 residues in the CDR3. CDR3: CSVVSYGYTF. CDR3 nucleotide sequence: TGCAGCGTTGTCAGCTATGGCTACACCTTC.

This sequence joins TRBV10-3 and TRBJ2-2; D gene unclear. Trimming shortened V by 8 bases and J by 10 bases, and 14 bases separated the two germline ends. CDR3 length: 12 residues. Germline V lookup: CDR1 ENHRY, CDR2 SYGVKD. CDR3 DNA sequence: TGTGCCATCGCTCGGGTCCCGGAGGAGCTGTTTTTT. Translated, it gives CAIARVPEELFF.

The chain combines TRBV11-2 with TRBJ2-7, with D possibly TRBD2 on 5 matching bases. Germline-derived CDR1 and CDR2 are SGHAT and FQNNGV. V lost 1 base to trimming and J lost 6 bases, with 13 bases between them. The CDR3 length is 14 residues. CDR3 loop: CASSLAGSGVEQYF. The CDR3 nucleotides read TGTGCCAGCAGCTTAGCTGGGTCCGGGGTCGAGCAGTACTTC. The full variable domain, its missing parts supplied by reference TRBV11-2 and TRBJ2-7, is EAGVAQSPRYKIIEKRQSVAFWCNPISGHATLYWYQQILGQGPKLLIQFQNNGVVDDSQLPKDRFSAERLKGVDSTLKIQPAKLEDSAVYLCASSLAGSGVEQYFGPGTRLTVT.

In its sample, this clonotype was seen many times. The chain links TRBV6-5 to TRBJ2-1, with a tentative D call TRBD2 (6 bases). Germline lookup yields CDR1 MNHEY and CDR2 SVGAGI. This CDR3 is 14 amino acids long. Between the trimmed V and J ends, which lost 2 bases and 5 bases, there was a span of 10 bases. The CDR3 DNA follows: TGTGCCAGCAGTTACGGGGGGAGAAACAATGAGCAGTTCTTC. It is translated as CASSYGGRNNEQFF.